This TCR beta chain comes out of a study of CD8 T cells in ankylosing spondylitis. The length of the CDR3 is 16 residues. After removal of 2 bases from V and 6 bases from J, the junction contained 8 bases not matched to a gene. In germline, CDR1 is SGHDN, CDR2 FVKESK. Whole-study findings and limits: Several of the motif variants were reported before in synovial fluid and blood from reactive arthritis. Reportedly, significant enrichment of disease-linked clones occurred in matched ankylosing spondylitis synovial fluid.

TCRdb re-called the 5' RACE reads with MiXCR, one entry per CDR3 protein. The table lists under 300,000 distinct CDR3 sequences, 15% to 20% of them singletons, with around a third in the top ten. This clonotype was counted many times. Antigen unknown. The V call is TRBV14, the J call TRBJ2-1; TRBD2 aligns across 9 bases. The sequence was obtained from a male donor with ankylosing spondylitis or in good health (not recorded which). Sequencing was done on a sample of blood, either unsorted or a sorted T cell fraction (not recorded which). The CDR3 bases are TGTGCCAGCAGCCAATTCTTAGCGGGGGCGGGCAATGAGCAGTTCTTC. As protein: CASSQFLAGAGNEQFF.